Listed below are T cell receptor beta chains from one sample, sequenced in a study of cytomegalovirus exposure and HLA in healthy donors. TCRdb keeps only in-frame clones here, not all; method: immunoSEQ multiplex PCR. The listing contains 50,000 or so clones. Sequencing input: PBMCs. All receptors come from a man aged 35 to 55 in good health and CMV-seropositive. Each CDR3 is given with its conserved first and last residue. Each record gives: D gene, J gene, V gene, CDR3 protein, CDR3 DNA. The D gene is left open where the match is weak.

-,TRBJ2-1,TRBV4-3,CASSPEYRLAHEQFF,TGCGCCAGCAGCCCAGAATACCGACTCGCCCATGAGCAGTTCTTC
TRBD1,TRBJ1-2,TRBV7-9,CASSLARGHSGYTF,TGTGCCAGCAGCTTAGCCAGGGGGCATAGTGGCTACACCTTC
-,TRBJ1-2,TRBV7-9,CASSPSLVTNYGYTF,TGTGCCAGCAGCCCCAGTCTTGTTACTAACTATGGCTACACCTTC
-,TRBJ2-3,TRBV5-1,CASSLMGGTDTQYF,TGCGCCAGCAGCTTAATGGGAGGCACAGATACGCAGTATTTT
TRBD1,TRBJ2-7,TRBV4-1,CASSQAHRGTYEQYF,TGCGCCAGCAGCCAAGCACACAGGGGAACCTACGAGCAGTACTTC
-,TRBJ2-5,TRBV5-4,CASSLEPGESQETQYF,TGTGCCAGCAGCTTGGAGCCAGGGGAAAGTCAAGAGACCCAGTACTTC
-,TRBJ2-1,TRBV6-1,CASSKGQLSYNEQFF,TGTGCCAGCAGTAAGGGACAATTATCCTACAATGAGCAGTTCTTC
TRBD1,TRBJ2-5,TRBV27,CASSPNRGLETQYF,TGTGCCAGCAGCCCTAACAGGGGGCTAGAGACCCAGTACTTC
-,TRBJ1-5,TRBV5-8,CASSLAGRQPQHF,TGTGCCAGCAGCTTGGCCGGGAGGCAGCCCCAGCATTTT
TRBD2,TRBJ2-3,TRBV19,CASSRLAGSTDTQYF,TGTGCCAGTAGTAGACTAGCGGGAAGCACAGATACGCAGTATTTT
TRBD1,TRBJ2-2,TRBV5-1,CASSGRGLDGELFF,TGCGCCAGCAGCGGCAGGGGGCTCGACGGGGAGCTGTTTTTT
-,TRBJ2-5,TRBV9,CASSVAGETQYF,TGTGCCAGCAGCGTAGCGGGGGAGACCCAGTACTTC
-,TRBJ1-2,TRBV4-2,CASSQDQGKDGYTF,TGTGCCAGCAGCCAAGATCAGGGAAAGGATGGCTACACCTTC
-,TRBJ2-7,TRBV9,CASSGQESRHEQYF,TGTGCCAGCAGCGGACAGGAATCTCGCCACGAGCAGTACTTC
-,TRBJ2-3,TRBV30,CAWARGFTDTQYF,TGTGCCTGGGCCCGGGGATTCACAGATACGCAGTATTTT
-,TRBJ2-1,TRBV4-1,CASSQDRRGGLDNEQFF,TGCGCCAGCAGCCAAGATAGGAGGGGGGGCCTCGACAATGAGCAGTTCTTC
-,TRBJ1-1,TRBV29-1,CRGDTNTEAFF,TGCAGGGGGGACACGAACACTGAAGCTTTCTTT
-,TRBJ2-3,TRBV28,CASTPRDLIDTQYF,TGTGCCAGCACCCCTCGGGACTTAATAGATACGCAGTATTTT
TRBD1,TRBJ2-7,TRBV18,CASSPGTGDYEQYF,TGTGCCAGCTCACCAGGGACAGGGGACTACGAGCAGTACTTC
TRBD1,TRBJ1-6,TRBV28,CASGTESSYNSPLHF,TGTGCCAGCGGGACAGAGAGCTCCTATAATTCACCCCTCCACTTT
-,TRBJ1-4,TRBV6-5,CASRRTEQFEKLFF,TGTGCCAGCAGGCGGACAGAGCAATTTGAAAAACTGTTTTTT
TRBD1,TRBJ1-6,TRBV25-1,CASSGAWDSNSPLHF,TGTGCCAGCAGTGGAGCCTGGGACAGCAATTCACCCCTCCACTTT
TRBD1,TRBJ2-1,TRBV18,CASSPPGQGANNEQFF,TGTGCCAGCTCACCACCTGGACAGGGGGCGAACAATGAGCAGTTCTTC
-,TRBJ2-3,TRBV6-4,CASSPGPQVADTQYF,TGTGCCAGCAGTCCAGGACCACAGGTCGCAGATACGCAGTATTTT
-,TRBJ2-1,TRBV18,CASSRTLRPEQFF,TGTGCCAGCTCACGGACTTTGCGGCCTGAGCAGTTCTTC
TRBD1,TRBJ1-5,TRBV6-5,CASGTSGGDQPQHF,TGTGCCAGCGGTACCTCAGGGGGCGATCAGCCCCAGCATTTT
-,TRBJ1-5,TRBV4-2,CASSQDGQFDGYSNQPQHF,TGTGCCAGCAGCCAAGATGGACAGTTCGACGGTTATAGCAATCAGCCCCAGCATTTT
-,TRBJ2-7,TRBV6-5,CASSYSSRAAYEQYF,TGTGCCAGCAGTTACTCGAGCAGGGCCGCCTACGAGCAGTACTTC
TRBD1,TRBJ2-5,TRBV7-9,CASSLRTGRQETQYF,TGTGCCAGCAGCTTACGGACAGGAAGGCAAGAGACCCAGTACTTC
TRBD1,TRBJ1-4,TRBV7-9,CASSPGTPRDSNEKLFF,TGTGCCAGCAGCCCCGGTACACCCCGGGACAGCAATGAAAAACTGTTTTTT
TRBD1,TRBJ1-1,TRBV15,CATSPRRTGGNTEAFF,TGTGCCACCAGCCCAAGGCGGACAGGGGGGAACACTGAAGCTTTCTTT
-,TRBJ2-7,TRBV25-1,CASSDPDNSYEQYF,TGTGCCAGCAGTGATCCTGACAACTCCTACGAGCAGTACTTC
TRBD1,TRBJ1-2,TRBV19,CASGRQGANYGYTF,TGTGCCAGTGGGAGACAGGGAGCGAACTATGGCTACACCTTC
-,TRBJ2-5,TRBV18,CASSPLTQGGETQYF,TGTGCCAGCTCACCCCTAACTCAGGGGGGAGAGACCCAGTACTTC
TRBD1,TRBJ1-2,TRBV27,CASSRQGPYGYTF,TGTGCCAGCAGTCGACAGGGACCCTATGGCTACACCTTC
-,TRBJ2-3,TRBV28,CASRPTEFGEDTQYF,TGTGCCAGCAGGCCGACAGAGTTTGGGGAAGATACGCAGTATTTT
TRBD1,TRBJ1-4,TRBV7-9,CASSLAYGQGSTNEKLFF,TGTGCCAGCAGCTTAGCCTATGGACAGGGATCAACTAATGAAAAACTGTTTTTT